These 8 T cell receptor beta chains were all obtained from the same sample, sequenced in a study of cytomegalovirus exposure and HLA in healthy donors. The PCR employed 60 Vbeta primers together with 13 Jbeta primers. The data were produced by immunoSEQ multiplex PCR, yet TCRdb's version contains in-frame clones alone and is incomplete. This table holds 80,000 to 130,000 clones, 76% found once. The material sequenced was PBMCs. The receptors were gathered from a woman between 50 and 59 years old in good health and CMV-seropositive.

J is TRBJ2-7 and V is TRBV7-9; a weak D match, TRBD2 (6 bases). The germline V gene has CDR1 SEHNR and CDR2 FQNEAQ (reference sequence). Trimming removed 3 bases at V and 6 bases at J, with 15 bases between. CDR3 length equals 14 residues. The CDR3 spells CASSLEGSSGEQYF. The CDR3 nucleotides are TGTGCCAGCAGCTTGGAGGGATCTTCGGGCGAGCAGTACTTC.

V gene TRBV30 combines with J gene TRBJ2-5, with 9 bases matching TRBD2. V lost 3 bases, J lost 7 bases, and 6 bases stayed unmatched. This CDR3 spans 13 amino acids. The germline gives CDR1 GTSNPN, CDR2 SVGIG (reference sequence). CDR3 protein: CAWSPSGKGTQYF. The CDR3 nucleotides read TGTGCCTGGAGCCCTAGCGGGAAAGGGACCCAGTACTTC. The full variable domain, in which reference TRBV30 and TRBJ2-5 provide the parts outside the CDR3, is SQTIHQWPATLVQPVGSPLSLECTVEGTSNPNLYWYRQAAGRGLQLLFYSVGIGQISSEVPQNLSASRPQDRQFILSSKKLLLSDSGFYLCAWSPSGKGTQYFGPGTRLLVL.

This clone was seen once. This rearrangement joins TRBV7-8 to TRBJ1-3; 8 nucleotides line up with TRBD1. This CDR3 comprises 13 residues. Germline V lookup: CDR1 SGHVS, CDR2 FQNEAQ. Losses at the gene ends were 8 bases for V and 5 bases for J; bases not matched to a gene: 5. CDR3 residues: CASQGAVRNTIYF. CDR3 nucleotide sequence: TGTGCCAGCCAGGGGGCCGTGAGAAACACCATATATTTT.

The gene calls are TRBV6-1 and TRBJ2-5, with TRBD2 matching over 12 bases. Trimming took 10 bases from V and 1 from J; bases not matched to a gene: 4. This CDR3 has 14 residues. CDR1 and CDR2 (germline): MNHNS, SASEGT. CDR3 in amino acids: CAISSGGVQETQYF. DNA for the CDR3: TGTGCCATATCTAGCGGGGGGGTCCAAGAGACCCAGTACTTC.

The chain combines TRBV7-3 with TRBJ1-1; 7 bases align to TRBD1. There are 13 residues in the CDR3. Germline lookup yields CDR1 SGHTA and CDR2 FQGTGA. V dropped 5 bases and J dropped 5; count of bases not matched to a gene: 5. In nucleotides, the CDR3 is TGTGCCAGCAGCCGCGACAGGGAAACTGAAGCTTTCTTT. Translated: CASSRDRETEAFF.

CDR3 sequence: CAWTQGQGIKDTQYF. Here the CDR3 DNA reads TGTGCCTGGACCCAGGGCCAGGGGATTAAAGATACGCAGTATTTT. V and J are TRBV30 and TRBJ2-3; D perhaps matches TRBD1 (6 bases). The ends were cut back, 4 bases at V and 5 bases at J, with 19 bases in the middle. CDR3 length: 15 amino acids. Germline CDR1 reads GTSNPN; CDR2 reads SVGIG (reference sequence).

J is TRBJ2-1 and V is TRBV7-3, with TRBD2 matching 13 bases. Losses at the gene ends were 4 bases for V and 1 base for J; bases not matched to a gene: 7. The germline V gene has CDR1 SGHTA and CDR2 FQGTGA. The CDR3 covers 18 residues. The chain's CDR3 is CASSSRLAGGPSYNEQFF. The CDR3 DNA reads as TGTGCCAGCAGCTCCCGACTAGCGGGGGGTCCGTCCTACAATGAGCAGTTCTTC.

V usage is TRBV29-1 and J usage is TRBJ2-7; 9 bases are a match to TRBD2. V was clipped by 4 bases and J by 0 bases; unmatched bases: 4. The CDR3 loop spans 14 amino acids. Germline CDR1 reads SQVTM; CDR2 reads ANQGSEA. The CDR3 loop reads CSVVGSGSSYEQYF. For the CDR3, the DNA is TGCAGCGTTGTCGGTAGCGGGAGCTCCTACGAGCAGTACTTC.